A selection of T cell receptor beta chains follows, all from one sample in a study of CD8+ T cells in alopecia areata. The repertoire was sequenced with immunoSEQ multiplex PCR; TCRdb's copy has only in-frame clones and lacks some. The sample has 90,000 to 150,000 clones, 50% to 75% seen once. Sequenced material: CD8+ T cells sorted from blood, taken at week 4, from a patient treated with tofacitinib. Every receptor here comes from a human donor with alopecia areata. Each CDR3 is given with its conserved first and last residue. Fields, in order: D gene, clone size, V gene, CDR3 protein. D genes are given only for firm matches. Clone size is shown for a subset of rows, as once, few, many or a class of expanded clone.

D: NA
size: NA
V: TRBV9
CDR3: CASSVGPGREQYF

D: TRBD2
size: NA
V: TRBV7-8
CDR3: CASSLELAGAHGELFF

D: NA
size: NA
V: TRBV6-5
CDR3: CASCLIRGYEQYF

D: NA
size: NA
V: TRBV29-1
CDR3: CSVPQPGSTEAFF

D: NA
size: few
V: TRBV30
CDR3: CAWLGIHEQYF

D: NA
size: NA
V: TRBV19
CDR3: CASSWDIYQPQHF

D: TRBD1
size: NA
V: TRBV30
CDR3: CAWMATGSYEQYF

D: NA
size: NA
V: TRBV20-1
CDR3: CSAIDSYEQYF

D: NA
size: NA
V: TRBV2
CDR3: CASSEGDTVYNEQFF

D: TRBD2
size: NA
V: TRBV4-1
CDR3: CASSPGLAGGPHEQYF

D: TRBD2
size: NA
V: TRBV7-2
CDR3: CASSPLAGSSTDTQYF

D: TRBD2
size: NA
V: TRBV7-3
CDR3: CASSLSGTSLQTQYF

D: NA
size: once
V: TRBV4-3
CDR3: CASSQESRFNSPLHF

D: NA
size: NA
V: TRBV5-1
CDR3: CASSDVYRDSGNTIYF

D: NA
size: NA
V: TRBV29-1
CDR3: CSVELGSISRTQYF

D: TRBD1
size: NA
V: TRBV29-1
CDR3: CSVVSGQGFGYTF

D: NA
size: NA
V: TRBV15
CDR3: CATSRDLSMNTEAFF

D: NA
size: NA
V: TRBV5-6
CDR3: CASSLEGQYEQFF

D: TRBD1
size: NA
V: TRBV27
CDR3: CASSSGTDYEQYF

D: NA
size: NA
V: TRBV10-3
CDR3: CAIGTEQFF

D: TRBD2
size: NA
V: TRBV5-1
CDR3: CASSRGPGLAARSTDTQYF

D: NA
size: few
V: TRBV27
CDR3: CASSIGTASYEQYF

D: NA
size: NA
V: TRBV29-1
CDR3: CSVEEDSIGEKLFF

D: NA
size: few
V: TRBV14
CDR3: CASSQNGAIGGNEQFF

D: NA
size: NA
V: TRBV6-5
CDR3: CASSWGGDGYTF

D: TRBD1
size: NA
V: TRBV25-1
CDR3: CASSIGGGGYGYTF

D: TRBD2
size: few
V: TRBV30
CDR3: CAGRGSSGGASEETQYF

D: NA
size: NA
V: TRBV20-1
CDR3: CSASADTQYF

D: NA
size: NA
V: TRBV30
CDR3: CAWSVRGGHWTDTQYF

D: NA
size: NA
V: TRBV27
CDR3: CASSLSGNSPLHF

D: NA
size: NA
V: TRBV15
CDR3: CATSRDAGNGATDTQYF

D: NA
size: NA
V: TRBV15
CDR3: CATSRETTSQGGGQFF

D: NA
size: few
V: TRBV7-9
CDR3: CASSTSTSGYTEAFF

D: NA
size: few
V: TRBV30
CDR3: CAWIRGGETQYF

D: NA
size: NA
V: TRBV2
CDR3: CASSDPDWTQRGNEQFF

D: NA
size: NA
V: TRBV29-1
CDR3: CSAAGGPGANVLTF

D: NA
size: NA
V: TRBV27
CDR3: CASQLTGDTPYEQYF

D: TRBD1
size: NA
V: TRBV25-1
CDR3: CASSESNRGAETQYF

D: NA
size: few
V: TRBV29-1
CDR3: CSVQYRAYEQYF

D: NA
size: once
V: TRBV7-7
CDR3: CASSLRGSSQETQYF

D: NA
size: NA
V: TRBV2
CDR3: CASRATASYEQYF

D: NA
size: few
V: TRBV29-1
CDR3: CSVENRAGEQYF

D: NA
size: NA
V: TRBV30
CDR3: CAWSEGGPDTQYF

D: TRBD1
size: NA
V: TRBV10-3
CDR3: CAIGGQDSYEQYF

D: NA
size: NA
V: TRBV7-7
CDR3: CASSLGPHSGNTIYF

D: NA
size: NA
V: TRBV27
CDR3: CASSLSETGDTQYF